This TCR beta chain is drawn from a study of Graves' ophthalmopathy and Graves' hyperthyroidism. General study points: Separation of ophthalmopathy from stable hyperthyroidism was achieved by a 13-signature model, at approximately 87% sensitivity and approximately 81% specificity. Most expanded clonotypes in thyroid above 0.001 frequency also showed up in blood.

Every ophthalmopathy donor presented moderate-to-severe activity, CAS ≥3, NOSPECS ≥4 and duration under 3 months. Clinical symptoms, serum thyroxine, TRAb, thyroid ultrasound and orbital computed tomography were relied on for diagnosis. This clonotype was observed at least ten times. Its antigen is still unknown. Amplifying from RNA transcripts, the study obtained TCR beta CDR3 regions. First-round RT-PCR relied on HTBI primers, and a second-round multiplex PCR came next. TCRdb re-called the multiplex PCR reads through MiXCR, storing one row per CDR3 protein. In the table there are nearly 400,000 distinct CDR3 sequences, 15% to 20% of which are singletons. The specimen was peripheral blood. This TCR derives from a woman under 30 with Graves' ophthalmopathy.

The DNA of the CDR3 is TGTGCCAGCAGCCCAGGACAGGGGCTGAACACCGGGGAGCTGTTTTTT. This encodes CASSPGQGLNTGELFF. This chain links TRBV3-1 with TRBJ2-2; 9 nucleotides align to TRBD1. CDR1 is LGHDT and CDR2 is YNNKEL in the germline V gene (reference sequence). CDR3 length: 16 residues. The J segment lost 1 base and the V segment lost 4 bases, leaving 4 bases of the junction unmatched.